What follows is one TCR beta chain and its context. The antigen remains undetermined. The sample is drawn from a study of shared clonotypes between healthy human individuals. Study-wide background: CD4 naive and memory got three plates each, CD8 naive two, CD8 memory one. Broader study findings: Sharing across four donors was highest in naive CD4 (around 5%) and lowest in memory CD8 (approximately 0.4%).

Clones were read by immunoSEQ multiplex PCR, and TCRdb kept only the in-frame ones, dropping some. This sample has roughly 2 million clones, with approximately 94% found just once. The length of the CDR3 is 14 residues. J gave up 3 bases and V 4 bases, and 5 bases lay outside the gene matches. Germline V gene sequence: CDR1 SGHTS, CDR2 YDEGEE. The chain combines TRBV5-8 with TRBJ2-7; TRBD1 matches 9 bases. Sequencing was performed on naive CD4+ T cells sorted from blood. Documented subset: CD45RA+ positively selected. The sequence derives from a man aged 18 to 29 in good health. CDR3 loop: CASSPGTGSYEQYF. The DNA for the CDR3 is TGTGCCAGCAGCCCTGGGACAGGGAGCTACGAGCAGTACTTC.